This T cell receptor beta chain was observed in a study of early T cells in non-severe SARS-CoV-2 infection (dated by TCRdb to the early 2020s). About the investigation overall: TCR sequencing used bulk RNA from unsorted whole blood, so alpha and beta chains could not be paired.

A case-control design nested within a healthcare worker cohort in London, UK, was used, with weekly nasopharyngeal swab PCR tests and blood sampling performed. Between 23 and 31 March 2020, the week of the UK lockdown, healthcare workers were enrolled and then followed up weekly for as long as 16 weeks. This clonotype came up many times. Its target antigen remains unknown. Per-base qualities were not stored, and no clone one base away is much larger. Libraries came from 5' RACE. TCRdb records NextSeq 500 as the sequencer. In the TCR library protocol, unique molecular identifiers were attached to individual cDNA molecules to correct for PCR bias and sequencing error. Both TCR alpha and beta chains were sequenced, and tight co-correlation was observed between alpha and beta sequence abundances in each sample. Per the authors' processing: Decombinator V4 was used to annotate TCR sequences for V gene, J gene and CDR3. TCRs were defined as expanded if a significant change between any two time points was detected under a Poisson model with p below 0.0001. Abundances of TCRs were expressed as counts per million after normalisation to the total number of TCRs sequenced in each sample. MAIT TCRs were defined by TRAV1-2 paired with TRAJ12, TRAJ20 or TRAJ33, and iNKT TCRs by TRAV10 paired with TRAJ18. VDJdb, accessed 1 November 2021, was searched for CMV, EBV and SARS-CoV-2 annotated TCRs, excluding TCRs annotated for multiple antigens. TCRdb reanalyzed the raw reads on its own, using fastp at Q25 for trimming and MiXCR for clone calling, and kept in-frame beta chains. Each entry is one CDR3 protein sequence, shown with its most common DNA and genes. The V and J calls, along with clone size, are taken from TCRdb and not from the paper's own processing. This sample lists under 70,000 distinct CDR3 sequences; 5.9% were detected once. Around 3.5% of the sample is held by the ten biggest clonotypes.

Per the germline V gene, SNHLY is the CDR1 and FYNNEI is the CDR2. Reading from cysteine to phenylalanine, the CDR3 counts 14 amino acids. CDR3 DNA only is kept here, 42 bases in frame from base 1. Trimming leaves V shorter by 4 bases and J shorter by 4 bases, with the junction holding 3 bases beyond the gene matches. What the authors observed across the whole study: VDJdb matching was skewed toward anti-spike CD8 responses, so virus-specific expansions were likely underestimated and private and CD4 specificities were missed.

The chain employs TRBV2 and TRBJ2-1, and 8 junctional nucleotides match TRBD2. The sequence was collected from an adult who was a healthcare worker with PCR-confirmed SARS-CoV-2 infection or an uninfected control (not recorded which). Sequences were derived from whole blood, sampled at baseline. The CDR3 sequence is CASSVSGGYNEQFF. The sequenced DNA is TGTGCCAGCAGTGTCAGCGGGGGTTACAATGAGCAGTTCTTC.